Below are 5 T cell receptor beta chains sequenced from a single sample in a study of cytomegalovirus exposure and HLA in healthy donors. Repertoires were generated with immunoSEQ multiplex PCR, while TCRdb's copy carries only in-frame clones and drops some. The sample lists some 100,000 clones, about 87% seen once, with around 2% in the top ten. Sequenced sample: PBMCs. These receptors originate from a man between 18 and 35 years old in good health and CMV-seronegative.

V and J are TRBV7-9 and TRBJ2-3, with TRBD2 identical over 7 bases. There are 14 residues in the CDR3. The germline V gene encodes CDR1 SEHNR and CDR2 FQNEAQ (reference sequence). J gave up 4 bases and V 1 base, and 2 bases lay outside the gene matches. CDR3 bases: TGTGCCAGCAGCTTAGGGCGGGAGCCAGATACGCAGTATTTT. This codes for CASSLGREPDTQYF.

The chain carries TRBV6-5 and TRBJ1-4; TRBD1 might be the D (5 bases). V dropped 4 bases and J dropped 4 bases, with 10 bases sitting between them. CDR3 size: 14 residues. The germline V gene has CDR1 MNHEY and CDR2 SVGAGI. The chain's CDR3 is CASSSGLINEKLFF. CDR3 sequence (DNA): TGTGCCAGCAGTTCGGGACTGATTAATGAAAAACTGTTTTTT.

The J gene is TRBJ2-7, the V gene TRBV6-5, with a weak D call TRBD1 (6 bases). The CDR3 totals 14 residues. V lost 6 bases, J lost 6 bases, and 18 bases lay in between. Germline V CDR1 and CDR2: MNHEY, SVGAGI. CDR3 in DNA: TGTGCCAGCAGCCAAGACCCTACAGGGTCCGAGCAGTACTTC. This sequence encodes CASSQDPTGSEQYF.

The chain couples TRBV2 to TRBJ2-7, with 7 bases identical to TRBD1. Unmatched junction bases numbered 14, after V lost 3 bases and J lost 6 bases. This CDR3 region has 16 residues. The germline V gene has CDR1 SNHLY and CDR2 FYNNEI. The CDR3 spells CASSERTGSRRLEQYF. The CDR3 nucleotides are TGTGCCAGCAGTGAGCGGACAGGCAGCCGTCGGCTCGAGCAGTACTTC.

The table lists this clone with a count of one. This chain connects TRBV10-3 to TRBJ1-2, with 7 bases identical to TRBD1. Germline assignment: CDR1 ENHRY and CDR2 SYGVKD. J was trimmed by 6 bases and V by 4 bases; bases with no gene match: 8. The CDR3 sequence is 14 residues long. For the CDR3, the DNA is TGTGCCATCAGTGTCGGACAGGTCGGAAATGGCTACACCTTC. As protein: CAISVGQVGNGYTF.